This TCR beta chain originates from a study of CD8 T cells in ankylosing spondylitis. Overall study findings and caveats: With a CD8+ phenotype, disease-linked clones were relatively rare in peripheral blood. Ankylosing spondylitis blood seemed to carry a telltale TCR beta motif made of several highly homologous variants.

TCRdb passed the 5' RACE reads through MiXCR, listing each CDR3 protein once. The sample has approximately 500,000 distinct CDR3 sequences; 10% to 15% are singletons. As for this clonotype: Its antigen is currently unknown.

With 6 bases removed from V and 5 bases from J, the gap between germline ends came to 16 bases. Germline CDR1 and CDR2: DFQATT and SNEGSKA (reference sequence). CDR3 length: 14 amino acids. The gene calls are TRBV20-1 and TRBJ1-4; maybe TRBD1 (6 bases). The sample consisted of blood, either unsorted or a sorted T cell fraction (not recorded which). This sequence was found in a male donor with ankylosing spondylitis. The CDR3 sequence: CSAGGGGVNEKLFF. The CDR3 nucleotides are TGCAGTGCCGGAGGGGGAGGGGTAAATGAAAAACTGTTTTTT.